This T cell receptor (beta chain) emerged from a study of blood T cell repertoires in COVID-19. Per the study methods: Using reference gene primer amplification, nucleated cell counts were estimated. Data came from immunoSEQ multiplex PCR; TCRdb stores just in-frame clones and leaves some out. The DNA gave D and trimming, while V, J and clone size come from that table. Of about 350,000 clones detected, about 88% appear once; the ten largest clones hold approximately 0.97%. The CDR3 runs to 13 residues. In germline, CDR1 is MNHEY, CDR2 SVGAGI. Unmatched junction bases numbered 1, after V lost 7 bases and J lost 2 bases. People in the exposed group encountered a COVID-19 case within 2 weeks before entering the study.

This clonotype was obtained from a woman younger than 45 who had been exposed to COVID-19. The sample comprised PBMCs or T cells enriched from blood (not recorded which). V and J are TRBV6-5 and TRBJ2-5; 10 nucleotides agree with TRBD1. CDR3 DNA sequence: TGTGCCAGCACGGGACAGGGGCAAGAGACCCAGTACTTC. Translated: CASTGQGQETQYF.